This TCR beta chain comes out of a study of T cell changes during pregnancy in multiple sclerosis. Here immunoSEQ multiplex PCR was the method, and the copy in TCRdb shows in-frame clones only, minus some. The sample carries around 100,000 clones, over 85% recorded once. This CDR3 is built from 12 residues. CDR1 and CDR2 from the germline V gene are MDHEN and SYDVKM. Trimming removed 7 bases from V and 15 bases from J; junction bases left unmatched: 9. The rearrangement uses TRBV28 and TRBJ1-6, with TRBD1 identical over 7 bases. This receptor was identified in a female donor with multiple sclerosis, enrolled in a pregnancy study. The sequences come from peripheral blood, collected in the second trimester of pregnancy. The CDR3 spells CASKRDRERLHF. As DNA, the CDR3 is TGTGCCAGCAAGAGAGACAGGGAACGCCTCCACTTT.